The clone carrying this T cell receptor (beta chain) was picked up a small number of times. No antigen is known for it. These data come from a study of post-analysis software for immune sequencing data. Regarding the study as a whole: When the samples were clustered directly with F measure, those that had been prepared in the same batch showed strong co-clustering. Higher frequency in patients than in controls was seen for roughly five TRBV segments, with TRBV5-6, TRBV5-1 and TRBV20-1 among them.

The TCR beta cDNA libraries carried unique molecular identifiers. Around 500,000 cDNA molecules were obtained from about 0.98 to 11 million T cells. TCRdb reprocessed the PCR reads with MiXCR, giving one entry per CDR3 protein. The sample comprises approximately 730,000 distinct CDR3 sequences, roughly 46% of which are singletons, and roughly 4.5% rests with the top ten. V was cut by 0 bases and J by 9 bases, with 15 bases left in between. Per germline, CDR1 MNHNY and CDR2 SVGAGI (reference sequence). The CDR3 length is 15 residues. V usage is TRBV6-6 and J usage is TRBJ2-1; the D gene could be TRBD1 or TRBD2 (5 bases each). Sequencing used blood. The clonotype comes from a girl aged 10-17 years with multiple sclerosis. This CDR3 reads CASSYSAGTRGEQFF. The CDR3 DNA reads as TGTGCCAGCAGTTACTCGGCAGGGACCCGCGGTGAGCAGTTCTTC.